This is a list of T cell receptor beta chains from one sample in a study of blood T cell repertoires in COVID-19. Some clones are missing from TCRdb's copy, which holds only in-frame ones; the method was immunoSEQ multiplex PCR. The table lists 100,000 to 150,000 clones, approximately 81% of them singletons. Sequencing input: peripheral blood. Receptors were obtained from an elderly man with COVID-19, enrolled during active disease. The CDR3 runs from the conserved cysteine through the conserved F or W. The order of the fields is clone size, D gene, V gene, J gene, CDR3 protein, CDR3 DNA. The D gene is left open where the match is weak. Only some rows state a clone size, as once, few, many or a class for expanded clones.

>.|TRBD1|TRBV19|TRBJ1-1
CASSIWGTTGGNTEAFF
TGTGCCAGTAGTATTTGGGGGACGACAGGGGGAAACACTGAAGCTTTCTTT
>.|.|TRBV4-1|TRBJ1-3
CASSQAHKEYLNGNTIYF
TGCGCCAGCAGCCAAGCCCATAAAGAGTATTTGAATGGAAACACCATATATTTT
>.|.|TRBV5-6|TRBJ1-4
CASSIGRDEKLFF
TGTGCCAGCAGCATTGGTCGGGATGAAAAACTGTTTTTT
>.|.|TRBV5-1|TRBJ2-5
CASRASVVTETQYF
TGCGCCAGCAGAGCTTCGGTGGTAACAGAGACCCAGTACTTC
>.|.|TRBV12-5|TRBJ1-1
CASGLVLPTVFGKRTEAFF
TGTGCTAGTGGTTTGGTACTCCCGACAGTGTTTGGAAAGAGGACTGAAGCTTTCTTT
>.|TRBD1|TRBV11-3|TRBJ2-7
CASSPRWDRLNEQYF
TGTGCCAGCAGCCCGCGGTGGGACAGATTAAACGAGCAGTACTTC
>few|.|TRBV19|TRBJ2-5
CASSSREGQTQYF
TGTGCCAGTAGTAGCCGCGAGGGTCAGACCCAGTACTTC
>few|TRBD2|TRBV10-3|TRBJ2-1
CAITPGTSGINEQFF
TGTGCCATCACCCCCGGGACTAGCGGGATCAATGAGCAGTTCTTC
>.|TRBD2|TRBV3-1/TRBV3-2|TRBJ2-7
CASTSSGTHHEQYF
TGTGCCAGCACGAGTAGCGGGACCCACCACGAGCAGTACTTC
>.|TRBD1|TRBV4-2|TRBJ1-4
CASSPRTGDGSEKLFF
TGTGCCAGCAGCCCTCGGACAGGGGATGGAAGTGAAAAACTGTTTTTT
>.|TRBD1|TRBV5-1|TRBJ1-5
CASSLGQGHRYSNQPQHF
TGCGCCAGCAGCTTGGGACAGGGGCACCGGTATAGCAATCAGCCCCAGCATTTT
>.|.|TRBV21-1|TRBJ1-5
CASGGTGTEQWPQHF
TGTGCCAGCGGGGGGACCGGGACAGAGCAATGGCCCCAGCATTTT
>.|TRBD1|TRBV9|TRBJ1-2
CASSAGTDARYGYTF
TGTGCCAGCAGCGCGGGGACAGACGCACGGTATGGCTACACCTTC
>.|TRBD2|TRBV5-4|TRBJ2-3
CASSVGGGTDTQYF
TGTGCCAGCAGCGTCGGGGGGGGCACAGATACGCAGTATTTT
>.|TRBD1|TRBV5-1|TRBJ2-5
CASSGQGAPQETQYF
TGCGCCAGCTCTGGGCAGGGGGCGCCCCAAGAGACCCAGTACTTC
>.|TRBD1|TRBV5-1|TRBJ2-7
CASGDRENEQYF
TGCGCCAGCGGGGACAGGGAGAACGAGCAGTACTTC
>few|TRBD2|TRBV19|TRBJ2-1
CASTKRWTGTRYNEQFF
TGTGCCAGTACGAAAAGATGGACCGGGACTAGGTACAATGAGCAGTTCTTC
>.|.|TRBV6-2/TRBV6-3|TRBJ1-5
CASSRPKRGGQPQHF
TGTGCCAGCAGCAGACCCAAAAGGGGGGGGCAGCCCCAGCATTTT
>.|TRBD1|TRBV10-3|TRBJ1-1
CAISGQGRNTEAFF
TGTGCCATCAGCGGACAGGGACGGAACACTGAAGCTTTCTTT
>.|TRBD2|TRBV19|TRBJ2-7
CASSIFGGGPEQYF
TGTGCCAGTAGTATATTCGGCGGGGGGCCCGAGCAGTACTTC
>.|TRBD2|TRBV19|TRBJ2-3
CASMWEGADTQYF
TGTGCCAGTATGTGGGAGGGCGCGGATACGCAGTATTTT
>.|.|TRBV7-6|TRBJ2-3
CASSWGGGSTDTQYF
TGTGCCAGCAGCTGGGGGGGCGGAAGCACAGATACGCAGTATTTT